The rows below give T cell receptor beta chains drawn from one sample of a study of shared clonotypes between healthy human individuals. Generated by immunoSEQ multiplex PCR, the TCRdb table keeps only in-frame clones and is missing some. This table has hundreds of thousands of clones, around 72% appearing once. Sequenced material: memory CD4+ T cells sorted from blood. These receptors came from a woman in her 30s in good health. Each CDR3 is given with its conserved first and last residue. D genes are given only for firm matches. Where a row states a size, it is once, few, many or the class of an expanded clone; other rows omit it.

j_gene | abundance | d_gene | v_gene | CDR3nt | CDR3aa
TRBJ1-1 | NA | NA | TRBV11-1 | TGTGCCAGCAGCTTAGGGGGCAGTCAGAACACTGAAGCTTTCTTT | CASSLGGSQNTEAFF
TRBJ2-2 | NA | NA | TRBV19 | TGTGCCAGTAGTATTAAGCTGTCGAACACCGGGGAGCTGTTTTTT | CASSIKLSNTGELFF
TRBJ2-1 | NA | NA | TRBV21-1 | TGTGCCAGCAGCAAGTGGTGGAGGGGGCCTTACAATGAGCAGTTCTTC | CASSKWWRGPYNEQFF
TRBJ1-5 | NA | TRBD1 | TRBV18 | TGTGCCAGCTCACCACGGACAGGGGAGCCCCAGCATTTT | CASSPRTGEPQHF
TRBJ2-7 | few | NA | TRBV7-9 | TGTGCCAGCAGCTTAGTAAGCGGAGGGAACGAGCAGTACTTC | CASSLVSGGNEQYF
TRBJ2-7 | NA | NA | TRBV30 | TGTGCCTGGAGTGTACAGGGGGGGAGCGAGCAGTACTTC | CAWSVQGGSEQYF
TRBJ1-1 | NA | NA | TRBV29-1 | TGCAGCGCCTCAGGTAGGAACACTGAAGCTTTCTTT | CSASGRNTEAFF
TRBJ2-1 | NA | NA | TRBV6-1 | TGTGCCAGCAGTGAAGCAGGGGGGGGACATAGGCCCTACAATGAGCAGTTCTTC | CASSEAGGGHRPYNEQFF
TRBJ2-7 | NA | NA | TRBV7-2 | TGTGCCAGCAGCTTAGTCCCCCGCTCCGAGCAGTACTTC | CASSLVPRSEQYF
TRBJ2-7 | NA | NA | TRBV7-9 | TGTGCCAGCAGCCCAACTCTTCCCAGTTGGCTCAGGGACTTC | CASSPTLPSWLRDF
TRBJ2-5 | once | TRBD1 | TRBV5-1 | TGCGCCAGCAGCTTCGGGACAGGGTTGGGGGAGACCCAGTACTTC | CASSFGTGLGETQYF
TRBJ2-7 | NA | TRBD1 | TRBV5-4 | TGTGCCAGCAGCTCCCTAATACAGGGGGCCCACGAGCAGTACTTC | CASSSLIQGAHEQYF
TRBJ1-2 | few | NA | TRBV14 | TGTGCCAGCAGCCGAGACTTAACAGGGATTTATGGCTACACCTTC | CASSRDLTGIYGYTF
TRBJ1-3 | NA | NA | TRBV29-1 | TGCAGCGTTGAAGATCAGTCAGGGAGTGGAAACACCATATATTTT | CSVEDQSGSGNTIYF
TRBJ1-1 | NA | NA | TRBV11-3 | TGTGCCAGCAGCACAGGAGACAGGACTGAAGCTTTCTTT | CASSTGDRTEAFF
TRBJ2-7 | NA | NA | TRBV6-5 | TGTGCCAGCAGTTACTCGGGTCAGGAGTACTTC | CASSYSGQEYF
TRBJ2-2 | NA | NA | TRBV11-3 | TGTGCCAGCAGCCCGGTTAGGGGGAGGGCAGCCGGGGAGCTGTTTTTT | CASSPVRGRAAGELFF
TRBJ2-1 | NA | NA | TRBV7-3 | TGTGCCAGCAGCCCGCCTCCCTACAATGAGCAGTTCTTC | CASSPPPYNEQFF
TRBJ1-2 | few | NA | TRBV5-1 | TGCGCCAGCAGCCCTGACAGTTTTAACTATGGCTACACCTTC | CASSPDSFNYGYTF
TRBJ2-7 | few | NA | TRBV21-1 | TGTGCCAGCAGCAACAGGGTTTACATCTACGAGCAGTACTTC | CASSNRVYIYEQYF
TRBJ1-1 | NA | NA | TRBV18 | TGTGCCAGCTCACCCCAAGACACTGAAGCTTTCTTT | CASSPQDTEAFF
TRBJ2-1 | NA | TRBD2 | TRBV7-9 | TGTGCCAGCAGCCCGGGACTAGCGGACAATGAGCAGTTCTTC | CASSPGLADNEQFF
TRBJ1-5 | NA | NA | TRBV28 | TGTGCCAGCAGTTCCTCCACAGGGAGGTTCCGCAATCAGCCCCAGCATTTT | CASSSSTGRFRNQPQHF
TRBJ2-1 | NA | NA | TRBV10-1 | TGCGCCAGCAGTCGGTCTAGCGCCTACAATGAGCAGTTCTTC | CASSRSSAYNEQFF
TRBJ2-7 | NA | NA | TRBV19 | TGTGCCAGTAGTCAGGGGAACTCCTACGAGCAGTACTTC | CASSQGNSYEQYF
TRBJ1-4 | NA | NA | TRBV5-4 | TGTGCCAGCAGCACCCAGGGCCCTACCGAAAAACTGTTTTTT | CASSTQGPTEKLFF
TRBJ1-1 | NA | NA | TRBV2 | TGTGCCAGCAGTGAAGGGGGCTTCCAATACTTGCACACTGAAGCTTTCTTT | CASSEGGFQYLHTEAFF
TRBJ1-1 | NA | NA | TRBV19 | TGTGCCAGTAGTATTCGCAGGAACACTGAAGCTTTCTTT | CASSIRRNTEAFF
TRBJ2-3 | NA | NA | TRBV27 | TGTGCCAGCCGAGGGACGGCCACAGATACGCAGTATTTT | CASRGTATDTQYF
TRBJ1-1 | NA | NA | TRBV6-6 | TGTGCCAGCAGTGAGGGACGGATTAATGAAGCTTTCTTT | CASSEGRINEAFF
TRBJ2-7 | few | NA | TRBV13 | TGTGCCAGCAGCTTAGGAGGGACATTTGGCTCCTACGAGCAGTACTTC | CASSLGGTFGSYEQYF
TRBJ2-7 | NA | NA | TRBV21-1 | TGTGCCAGTCATTGGGACAGGGTCCACGAGCAGTACTTC | CASHWDRVHEQYF
TRBJ2-7 | once | TRBD1 | TRBV28 | TGTGCCAGCAGTCCCGGGGACAGGGTCGGATACGAGCAGTACTTC | CASSPGDRVGYEQYF
TRBJ2-3 | NA | TRBD2 | TRBV2 | TGTGCCAGCAGTGACGGGACTAGCGTCACAGATACGCAGTATTTT | CASSDGTSVTDTQYF
TRBJ2-7 | NA | TRBD2 | TRBV4-1 | TGCGCCAGCAGCCCAGCTAGCGGCCAATCCTACGAGCAGTACTTC | CASSPASGQSYEQYF
TRBJ2-7 | NA | TRBD2 | TRBV5-5 | TGTGCCAGCAGCTTGACTAGCGGAGACCGGGAGCAGTACTTC | CASSLTSGDREQYF
TRBJ2-3 | NA | NA | TRBV5-4 | TGTGCCAGCAGCCCGGACCTAGGCACAGATACGCAGTATTTT | CASSPDLGTDTQYF
TRBJ2-2 | NA | NA | TRBV27 | TGTGCCAGCGGTCCCTTCTGGGACACCGGGGAGCTGTTTTTT | CASGPFWDTGELFF
TRBJ1-1 | NA | NA | TRBV27 | TGTGCCAGCAACGCAGGGACTGGGATGAACACTGAAGCTTTCTTT | CASNAGTGMNTEAFF
TRBJ2-7 | NA | NA | TRBV18 | TGTGCCAGCTCACCACCCGTTTATGCCAGGAGGTCCCACGAGCAGTACTTC | CASSPPVYARRSHEQYF
TRBJ1-1 | NA | NA | TRBV14 | TGTGCCAGCAGTCCCCAAATGAATACTGAAGCTTTCTTT | CASSPQMNTEAFF
TRBJ2-3 | NA | NA | TRBV13 | TGTGCCAGCAGCTACCAGGGCGGGAGCACAGATACGCAGTATTTT | CASSYQGGSTDTQYF
TRBJ2-1 | many | NA | TRBV4-1 | TGCGCCAGCAGCCAAAAACCGGGACTGAACTACAATGAGCAGTTCTTC | CASSQKPGLNYNEQFF
TRBJ2-4 | NA | NA | TRBV28 | TGTGCCAGCAGTTTAAAGGGACTGGATTTCCTTCAGTACTTC | CASSLKGLDFLQYF
TRBJ2-7 | NA | TRBD2 | TRBV7-6 | TGTGCCAGCAGCTTCGGGGAGGGTACCTACGAGCAGTACTTC | CASSFGEGTYEQYF
TRBJ2-5 | NA | NA | TRBV7-9 | TGTGCCAGCAGCATAGGTACCCCCCTCCTTCAAGAGACCCAGTACTTC | CASSIGTPLLQETQYF
TRBJ2-7 | few | TRBD2 | TRBV19 | TGTGCCAGTAGTAGTCTAGCGGGAGGGCCCTACGAGCAGTACTTC | CASSSLAGGPYEQYF
TRBJ2-7 | NA | TRBD1 | TRBV6-6 | TGTGCCAGCAGTTACTCTGGGACAGGGGGCACCTACGAGCAGTACTTC | CASSYSGTGGTYEQYF
TRBJ1-1 | NA | NA | TRBV28 | TGTGCCAGCAGTTTTTTTAAGGGGAGCGGAGTAGCTTTCTTT | CASSFFKGSGVAFF
TRBJ1-1 | NA | NA | TRBV6-6 | TGTGCCAGCAGTTACCCCAGCGGGAGGGGCACTGAAGCTTTCTTT | CASSYPSGRGTEAFF
TRBJ1-5 | NA | NA | TRBV2 | TGTGCCAGCCAGTGGGGGAGGGGGATAAATCAGCCCCAGCATTTT | CASQWGRGINQPQHF
TRBJ2-7 | NA | NA | TRBV7-2 | TGTGCCAGCAGCCAACTCGGCTACGAGCAGTACTTC | CASSQLGYEQYF
TRBJ2-7 | NA | NA | TRBV5-6 | TGTGCCAGCAGCTTTAGGGGGAGGACGAACGAGCAGTACTTC | CASSFRGRTNEQYF
TRBJ2-7 | NA | NA | TRBV2 | TGTGCCAGCAGTGCAACAGGGATCTACGAGCAGTACTTC | CASSATGIYEQYF
TRBJ1-1 | NA | TRBD1 | TRBV27 | TGTGCCAGCAGTACGAACAGGGGGCGTACTGAAGCTTTCTTT | CASSTNRGRTEAFF
TRBJ2-2 | NA | NA | TRBV4-1 | TGCGCCAGCAGCCAAGAGGAGGGGACAGCCAACACCGGGGAGCTGTTTTTT | CASSQEEGTANTGELFF